This T cell receptor (beta chain) was sequenced during a study of vaccination and CD4 T cells after COVID-19. The Oncomine TCR Beta short-read assay sequenced DNA from cultured CD4+ T cells. TCRdb recomputed calls from the PCR reads with MiXCR, one row per CDR3 protein. The table shows approximately 8,600 distinct CDR3 sequences, with around 48% occurring only once. Turning to this clonotype: The antigen is unknown.

Germline V lookup: CDR1 ENHRY, CDR2 SYGVKD. The V gene lost 6 bases and the J gene lost 5 bases, with 6 bases spanning the gap. The CDR3 has 11 residues. Treatment in this sample: roughly ten-day PBMC culture with coronavirus spike peptide pools or control peptides (ViraFEST assay). CD4+ T lymphocytes from the unexposed donor were collected before the COVID-19 pandemic (2011-2018). Expansion of antigen-specific T cells with peptide pools by ViraFEST preceded sequencing of TCRs. It was SARS-CoV-2 S/N and four cold-coronavirus spikes that probed unexposed-donor CD4+ T cells, cells permitting. This receptor was identified in a human donor in good health. The gene calls are TRBV10-3 and TRBJ2-3; D unresolved. Sequencing was carried out using CD4+ T cells from blood, cultured in vitro. The CDR3 DNA reads TGTGCCATCAGAACGGGAGATACGCAGTATTTT. Residues: CAIRTGDTQYF.